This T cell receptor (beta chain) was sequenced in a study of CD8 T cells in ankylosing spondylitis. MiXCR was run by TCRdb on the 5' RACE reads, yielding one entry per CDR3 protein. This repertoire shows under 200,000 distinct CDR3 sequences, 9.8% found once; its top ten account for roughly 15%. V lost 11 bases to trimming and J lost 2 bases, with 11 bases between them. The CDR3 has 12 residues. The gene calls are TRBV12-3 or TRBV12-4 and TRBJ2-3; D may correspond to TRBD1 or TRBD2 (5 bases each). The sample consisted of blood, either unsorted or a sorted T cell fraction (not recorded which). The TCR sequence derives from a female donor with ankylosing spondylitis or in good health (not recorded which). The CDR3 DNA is TGTGCCGGGGGAAGGGACACAGATACGCAGTATTTT. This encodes CAGGRDTDTQYF.